The 3 T cell receptor beta chains listed next were all sequenced from one sample in a study of Ad26.COV2.S vaccination and SARS-CoV-2 variants. Documented treatment: around 19 received Ad26.COV2.S at low or high dose, single or two shots; 5 received placebo; per-sample allocation not given. The samples date from day 63 after the first vaccine or placebo injection. The assay was immunoSEQ multiplex PCR, and TCRdb's table has in-frame clones only and misses some. The repertoire holds a few hundred thousand clones, with about nine tenths as singletons. Here the sequenced sample was peripheral blood, taken in a trial of Ad26.COV2.S vaccine versus placebo. The receptors here all came from a person between 18 and 60 years old who received the Ad26.COV2.S COVID-19 vaccine or a placebo.

The gene calls are TRBV18 and TRBJ2-7; D may be TRBD1 (5 bases). The CDR3 is 15 amino acids. The ends were cut back, 1 base at V and 3 bases at J, with 13 bases in the middle. Germline assignment: CDR1 KGHSH and CDR2 LQKENI. CDR3 DNA: TGTGCCAGCTCACCACTCGCAGGGTTGAACTACGAGCAGTACTTC. Translation: CASSPLAGLNYEQYF. The full variable domain, rest sourced from reference TRBV18 and TRBJ2-7, is NAGVMQNPRHLVRRRGQEARLRCSPMKGHSHVYWYRQLPEEGLKFMVYLQKENIIDESGMPKERFSAEFPKEGPSILRIQQVVRGDSAAYFCASSPLAGLNYEQYFGPGTRLTVT.

The gene calls are TRBV3-1 (or the pseudogene TRBV3-2) and TRBJ1-1; tentative D call: TRBD1 (6 bases). This CDR3 region has 12 residues. Trimming cost V 5 bases and J 6 bases, with 10 bases left between them. Germline-derived CDR1 and CDR2 are LGHDT and YNNKEL (reference sequence). The CDR3: CASSWGGAEAFF. The CDR3 bases are TGTGCCAGCAGCTGGGGGGGCGCTGAAGCTTTCTTT.

The chain combines TRBV14 with TRBJ1-1, with D hard to call. Germline V gene lookup returns CDR1 SGHDN and CDR2 FVKESK. The V end was cut by 1 base, the J end by 5 bases, with 17 bases between. CDR3 size: 16 residues. Written as DNA, the CDR3 is TGTGCCAGCAGCCAAGTGATGTCGCACAAAGGTACTGAAGCTTTCTTT. Encoded protein: CASSQVMSHKGTEAFF.